Shown below are 30 T cell receptor beta chains from a single sample sequenced in a study of shared clonotypes between healthy human individuals. Generated by immunoSEQ multiplex PCR, the TCRdb table keeps only in-frame clones and is missing some. Of 2.3 million or so clones detected, 85% to 95% appear once; the ten largest clones hold about 0.37%. The specimen sequenced was naive CD4+ T cells from PBMCs. As to subset: CD45RA+ positively selected. Receptors originate from a man aged 18 to 29 in good health. Some clones in this sample may be carry-over from other donors' samples.

V usage is TRBV7-9 and J usage is TRBJ1-3; D not resolved. The germline gives CDR1 SEHNR, CDR2 FQNEAQ (reference sequence). The CDR3 contains 14 residues. Trimming took 5 bases from V and 0 from J, leaving 8 bases between them. CDR3 sequence reads: CASSRQSSGNTIYF. CDR3 in DNA: TGTGCCAGCAGCCGTCAGAGCTCTGGAAACACCATATATTTT.

This chain connects TRBV28 to TRBJ1-4; 7 nucleotides line up with TRBD1. This CDR3 is built from 13 residues. The J segment lost 10 bases and the V segment lost 6 bases, leaving 8 bases of the junction unmatched. Germline assignment: CDR1 MDHEN and CDR2 SYDVKM. CDR3 amino acids: CASSRTGAAKLFF. DNA for the CDR3: TGTGCCAGCAGCCGAACAGGGGCAGCAAAACTGTTTTTT.

This clone was found a few times. The rearrangement joins TRBV29-1 to TRBJ1-1, with 7 bases that match TRBD1. Germline loops: CDR1 SQVTM, CDR2 ANQGSEA. Trimming cost V 3 bases and J 1 base; bases outside gene matches: 5. The CDR3 spans 14 residues. This chain's CDR3 is CSVEPGTANTEAFF. CDR3 sequence (DNA): TGCAGCGTTGAGCCCGGGACAGCGAACACTGAAGCTTTCTTT.

The chain carries TRBV11-3 and TRBJ2-5; no clear D. The CDR3 loop spans 16 amino acids. Trimming shortened V by 1 base and J by 0 bases, and 12 bases separated the two germline ends. The germline gives CDR1 SGHNT, CDR2 YENEEA. CDR3 coding DNA: TGTGCCAGCAGCTTAGGAAGTATGCTGTACCAAGAGACCCAGTACTTC. It encodes CASSLGSMLYQETQYF.

The rearrangement uses TRBV7-2 and TRBJ1-1; D not certain. Deletions cut 5 bases from V and 10 bases from J, with 14 bases between. CDR3 length: 12 amino acids. The germline V gene encodes CDR1 SGHTA and CDR2 FQGNSA. CDR3 sequence: CASSLGRTGAFF. The CDR3, as DNA: TGTGCCAGCAGCCTGGGCCGGACGGGAGCTTTCTTT.

J is TRBJ2-5 and V is TRBV5-4; D possibly uses TRBD1 or TRBD2 (6 bases each). Germline loops: CDR1 SGHNT, CDR2 YYREEE (reference sequence). V lost 4 bases and J lost 2, with 12 bases in between. The CDR3 runs 14 residues. The CDR3: CASSRGTPQETQYF. The CDR3, as DNA: TGTGCCAGCAGCCGGGGGACACCTCAAGAGACCCAGTACTTC.

J is TRBJ1-1 and V is TRBV2; D gene ambiguous. The CDR3 runs to 12 residues. With 3 bases removed from V and 9 bases from J, the gap between germline ends came to 11 bases. The germline V gene has CDR1 SNHLY and CDR2 FYNNEI. As DNA, the CDR3 is TGTGCCAGCAGTGAGTCCGGTATCCAAGCTTTCTTT. Its protein product is CASSESGIQAFF.

The J gene is TRBJ1-1, the V gene TRBV5-3, with D tentatively TRBD1 (6 bases). TRBV5-3 is classed as an ORF, of uncertain function. V dropped 2 bases and J dropped 1 base, with 9 bases sitting between them. The CDR3 spans 14 residues. The CDR3 sequence is CARSLPRGNTEAFF. CDR3 DNA: TGTGCCAGAAGCTTACCCAGGGGGAACACTGAAGCTTTCTTT.

Concerning this clone: This CDR3 is also generated by other DNA sequences in the sample. Here the CDR3 DNA reads TGTGCCAGCAGCGGGACTACAAACACCGGGGAGCTGTTTTTT. This gives the protein CASSGTTNTGELFF. This chain uses TRBV2 with TRBJ2-2, with TRBD2 matching over 7 bases. The germline V gene encodes CDR1 SNHLY and CDR2 FYNNEI. Losses at the gene ends were 6 bases for V and 2 bases for J; bases not matched to a gene: 3. The CDR3 totals 14 residues.

This clone has just a few counts. The CDR3 loop is CAWSPSRTSGQETQYF. The CDR3, as DNA: TGTGCCTGGAGTCCCTCCCGGACTAGCGGCCAAGAGACCCAGTACTTC. This chain connects TRBV30 to TRBJ2-5; TRBD2 matches at 10 bases. Germline CDR1 GTSNPN, CDR2 SVGIG (reference sequence). V lost 2 bases to trimming and J lost 1 base; unmatched junction nucleotides: 7. The length of the CDR3 is 16 residues.

J is TRBJ2-7 and V is TRBV28, with TRBD2 matching over 7 bases. J gave up 0 bases and V 4 bases, and 9 bases lay outside the gene matches. The germline V gene has CDR1 MDHEN and CDR2 SYDVKM. The CDR3 sequence is 16 residues long. The CDR3 spells CASSYRLASPSYEQYF. CDR3 nucleotides: TGTGCCAGCAGTTACCGACTAGCTTCACCCTCCTACGAGCAGTACTTC.

The rearrangement uses TRBV7-3 and TRBJ1-1; D unclear. CDR3 length equals 13 residues. V lost 2 bases and J lost 3, with 7 bases in between. Germline CDR1 is SGHTA and CDR2 is FQGTGA. CDR3: CASSLWRDTEAFF. Here the CDR3 DNA reads TGTGCCAGCAGCTTATGGCGGGACACTGAAGCTTTCTTT. The whole variable domain, remainder taken from reference TRBV7-3 and TRBJ1-1, is GAGVSQTPSNKVTEKGKYVELRCDPISGHTALYWYRQSLGQGPEFLIYFQGTGAADDSGLPNDRFFAVRPEGSVSTLKIQRTERGDSAVYLCASSLWRDTEAFFGQGTRLTVV.

The genes are TRBV19 and TRBJ2-7, with 10 bases aligning to TRBD2. The CDR3 runs 14 residues. CDR1 and CDR2 (germline): LNHDA, SQIVND (reference sequence). V shed 10 bases, J shed 2 bases, and the junction held 8 bases outside the gene matches. The CDR3: CATTTSGITYEQYF. The CDR3 nucleotides read TGTGCCACCACAACTAGCGGGATCACCTACGAGCAGTACTTC.

About this clone itself: Different DNA sequences within this sample yield the same CDR3. This CDR3 is CASRDSLTNEKLFF. CDR3 nucleotide sequence: TGTGCCAGCAGGGACAGCTTAACTAATGAAAAACTGTTTTTT. The chain joins TRBV28 to TRBJ1-4, with D possibly TRBD1 on 6 matching bases. V dropped 6 bases and J dropped 1 base, with 9 bases sitting between them. Germline loops: CDR1 MDHEN, CDR2 SYDVKM. The CDR3 totals 14 residues.

The gene calls are TRBV7-2 and TRBJ1-2; D is perhaps TRBD1 (5 bases). The length of the CDR3 is 15 residues. The germline V gene encodes CDR1 SGHTA and CDR2 FQGNSA. V lost 3 bases and J 3 bases, leaving 14 bases between the germline ends. The chain's CDR3 is CASSFASWGHYGYTF. Written as DNA, the CDR3 is TGTGCCAGCAGCTTTGCATCCTGGGGACACTATGGCTACACCTTC.

The J gene is TRBJ1-1, the V gene TRBV5-6; maybe TRBD1 (5 bases). Germline CDR1 is SGHDT and CDR2 is YYEEEE. The V end was cut by 0 bases, the J end by 11 bases, with 20 bases between. The CDR3 is 15 amino acids. CDR3 region: CASSLAGTRPSEAFF. CDR3 DNA sequence: TGTGCCAGCAGCTTGGCTGGGACGCGTCCGAGTGAGGCTTTCTTT.

The chain joins TRBV28 to TRBJ1-3; a possible D gene is TRBD1 (5 bases). This CDR3 contains 17 residues. V was shortened by 4 bases and J by 0 bases, with 16 bases between the two germline ends. Germline V lookup: CDR1 MDHEN, CDR2 SYDVKM. The CDR3 DNA reads TGTGCCAGCAGTTCCAGACGTCGGGGCCTCTCTGGAAACACCATATATTTT. Amino acid sequence: CASSSRRRGLSGNTIYF.

This chain connects TRBV5-6 to TRBJ2-2, with 7 bases lining up with TRBD1. Germline assignment: CDR1 SGHDT and CDR2 YYEEEE. CDR3 length: 14 residues. The V segment lost 3 bases and the J segment 7 bases; nucleotides outside the gene matches: 6. CDR3 nucleotide sequence: TGTGCCAGCAGCTCAGGGGGAAGAGACGGGGAGCTGTTTTTT. The encoded protein is CASSSGGRDGELFF.

The rearrangement links TRBV7-6 to TRBJ1-1; no definite D call. V was cut by 4 bases and J by 0 bases, with 6 bases left in between. The germline V gene has CDR1 SGHVS and CDR2 FNYEAQ. This CDR3 spans 13 amino acids. CDR3 in amino acids: CASSSELNTEAFF. CDR3 bases: TGTGCCAGCAGCTCTGAGCTGAACACTGAAGCTTTCTTT.

This clone was seen only once. Other DNA sequences in the sample encode the same CDR3. CDR3 amino acids: CASSPRDRPYEQYF. The DNA of the CDR3 is TGTGCCAGCTCACCCCGGGACAGGCCCTACGAGCAGTACTTC. J is TRBJ2-7 and V is TRBV18, with 8 bases aligning to TRBD1. CDR3 size: 14 residues. Germline loops: CDR1 KGHSH, CDR2 LQKENI. J was trimmed by 2 bases and V by 3 bases; bases with no gene match: 3.

The chain uses TRBV10-1 and TRBJ2-4; D is unclear. Germline values: CDR1 WNHNN, CDR2 SYGVQD (reference sequence). The germline V and J ends were trimmed by 2 bases and 0 bases, with 8 bases remaining between them. This CDR3 has 15 residues. CDR3 residues: CASSEGSVAKNIQYF. The CDR3 region has the DNA TGCGCCAGCAGTGAGGGTAGTGTAGCCAAAAACATTCAGTACTTC.

In the case of this clone: Other DNA sequences within the sample encode an identical CDR3. The CDR3 sequence is CASSSTGAGYTF. In nucleotides, the CDR3 is TGTGCCAGCAGCTCCACAGGGGCCGGCTACACCTTC. The V gene is TRBV7-2, the J gene TRBJ1-2, with 7 bases matching TRBD1. V trimming: 4 bases; J trimming: 8 bases; junction bases outside the gene matches: 4. Germline CDR1 SGHTA, CDR2 FQGNSA. CDR3 size: 12 residues. Full variable domain (remainder filled in from reference TRBV7-2 and TRBJ1-2): GAGVSQSPSNKVTEKGKDVELRCDPISGHTALYWYRQSLGQGLEFLIYFQGNSAPDKSGLPSDRFSAERTGGSVSTLTIQRTQQEDSAVYLCASSSTGAGYTFGSGTRLTVV.

About this clone: This sample also contains other DNA sequences that code for the same CDR3. The chain recombines TRBV6-5 with TRBJ1-1, with D perhaps TRBD1 (6 bases). Germline CDR1 and CDR2: MNHEY and SVGAGI. V was shortened by 6 bases and J by 0 bases, with 8 bases between the two germline ends. This CDR3 has 13 amino acids. The CDR3 nucleotides read TGTGCCAGCAGGAGGACAGTGAACACTGAAGCTTTCTTT. Encoded protein: CASRRTVNTEAFF.

The chain employs TRBV7-3 and TRBJ2-1, with D perhaps TRBD2 (5 bases). V was clipped by 0 bases and J by 7 bases, with 22 bases between them. Germline CDR1 and CDR2: SGHTA and FQGTGA. This CDR3 region has 18 residues. The CDR3 DNA sequence: TGTGCCAGCAGCTTAACGTCCTCGACTACGCCTCTTGGGAATGAGCAGTTCTTC. Residues: CASSLTSSTTPLGNEQFF.

The chain couples TRBV19 to TRBJ2-3, with D hard to call. The CDR3 consists of 16 residues. Trimming pared 4 bases from V and 2 bases from J, leaving 16 bases between. In germline, CDR1 is LNHDA, CDR2 SQIVND (reference sequence). CDR3 sequence (DNA): TGTGCCAGTAGTACCTCTGGGAACAGACTCACAGATACGCAGTATTTT. Amino acid sequence: CASSTSGNRLTDTQYF.

The rearrangement uses TRBV28 and TRBJ2-1; 8 bases are a match to TRBD2. Germline V gives CDR1 MDHEN, CDR2 SYDVKM. V dropped 8 bases and J dropped 3; count of bases not matched to a gene: 9. The CDR3 is 15 residues long. Here the CDR3 reads CASGSGSSYYNEQFF. The CDR3 bases are TGTGCCAGCGGAAGCGGGAGTTCGTACTACAATGAGCAGTTCTTC.

V and J are TRBV7-2 and TRBJ2-3, with D uncertain. This CDR3 has 15 amino acids. CDR1 and CDR2 from the germline V gene are SGHTA and FQGNSA. V was trimmed by 5 bases and J by 2 bases, leaving 14 bases between them. The CDR3 spells CASSLSRQITDTQYF. The CDR3 DNA follows: TGTGCCAGCAGCCTTTCTAGACAAATCACAGATACGCAGTATTTT.

The chain recombines TRBV5-6 with TRBJ1-4, with D perhaps TRBD1 (6 bases). V dropped 2 bases and J dropped 8 bases, with 13 bases sitting between them. Germline V lookup: CDR1 SGHDT, CDR2 YYEEEE. CDR3 size: 14 residues. CDR3 coding DNA: TGTGCCAGCAGCTTCGGGGGCGGGTCCGAAAAACTGTTTTTT. This translates into CASSFGGGSEKLFF.

The genes are TRBV5-6 and TRBJ1-1; 8 bases map to TRBD1. After removal of 0 bases from V and 6 bases from J, the junction contained 7 bases not matched to a gene. This CDR3 contains 15 residues. Looked up from germline, CDR1 is SGHDT and CDR2 is YYEEEE. This chain's CDR3 is CASSLGQGAVAEAFF. The CDR3 DNA is TGTGCCAGCAGCTTGGGGCAGGGGGCTGTCGCTGAAGCTTTCTTT.

The J gene is TRBJ2-2, the V gene TRBV28; no reliable D call. CDR1 is MDHEN and CDR2 is SYDVKM in the germline V gene. V lost 3 bases, J lost 1 base, and 9 bases lay in between. The CDR3 runs to 15 residues. This CDR3 reads CASSLFLGNTGELFF. The CDR3 nucleotides read TGTGCCAGCAGTTTGTTTTTGGGGAACACCGGGGAGCTGTTTTTT.